Listed below are T cell receptor beta chains from one sample, sequenced in a study of cytomegalovirus exposure and HLA in healthy donors. Libraries were prepared by immunoSEQ multiplex PCR; TCRdb keeps only in-frame clonotypes and omits some of them. Among 100,000 to 150,000 clones listed, over 70% were seen once. Sequenced material: PBMCs. The receptors come from a man between 18 and 29 years old in good health and CMV-seropositive. Each CDR3 is given with its conserved first and last residue. D genes are given only for firm matches. For some rows the clone size is stated as once, few or many, or as a class when expanded; others skip it.

>NA|NA|TRBJ1-2|TRBV7-2
CASNGRAGSNYGYTF
TGTGCCAGCAACGGTCGGGCGGGGTCTAACTATGGCTACACCTTC
>TRBD1|NA|TRBJ1-2|TRBV5-4
CASSQKDRSYGYTF
TGTGCCAGCAGCCAAAAGGACAGGAGCTATGGCTACACCTTC
>TRBD1|NA|TRBJ1-2|TRBV23-1
CASTTGAPANYGYTF
TGCGCCAGCACTACAGGGGCCCCAGCTAACTATGGCTACACCTTC
>NA|NA|TRBJ1-1|TRBV2
CASSGEGSGMSEAFF
TGTGCCAGCAGTGGAGAGGGTTCTGGTATGTCTGAAGCTTTCTTT
>NA|NA|TRBJ2-7|TRBV11-2
CASSSIISYEQYF
TGTGCCAGCAGTTCAATCATTTCCTACGAGCAGTACTTC
>TRBD2|NA|TRBJ2-5|TRBV29-1
CSASSGGQETQYF
TGCAGCGCATCTAGCGGGGGCCAAGAGACCCAGTACTTC
>TRBD2|NA|TRBJ2-1|TRBV4-3
CASSANTPSGFSYNEQFF
TGCGCCAGCAGCGCAAATACTCCTAGCGGGTTCTCCTACAATGAGCAGTTCTTC
>TRBD2|NA|TRBJ2-5|TRBV7-2
CASSLSSGGYQETQYF
TGTGCCAGCAGCTTATCTAGCGGGGGGTATCAAGAGACCCAGTACTTC
>TRBD1|NA|TRBJ2-2|TRBV27
CASSLDRVSGELFF
TGTGCCAGCAGTCTGGACAGGGTATCGGGGGAGCTGTTTTTT
>TRBD2|NA|TRBJ2-7|TRBV12-5
CASGVSLGGGSYEQYF
TGTGCTAGTGGTGTCTCCCTTGGCGGGGGATCCTACGAGCAGTACTTC
>TRBD1|NA|TRBJ1-3|TRBV30
CASRGTGTHTIYF
TGTGCCTCACGCGGGACAGGGACTCACACCATATATTTT
>TRBD1|few|TRBJ2-6|TRBV5-1
CASSSTTGRTLTGANVLTF
TGCGCCAGCAGCTCGACGACAGGGCGGACGCTCACTGGGGCCAACGTCCTGACTTTC
>NA|NA|TRBJ2-7|TRBV27
CASSSTGGTGHYEQYF
TGTGCCAGCAGTTCAACCGGGGGGACAGGACACTACGAGCAGTACTTC
>NA|NA|TRBJ1-1|TRBV7-9
CASTLSWGRDEAFF
TGTGCCAGCACCCTGTCGTGGGGGAGGGACGAAGCTTTCTTT
>NA|once|TRBJ1-2|TRBV5-5
CASSFRDSYTF
TGTGCCAGCAGCTTTAGAGATAGCTACACCTTC
>NA|NA|TRBJ2-6|TRBV30
CAWSPSPSGANVLTF
TGTGCCTGGAGTCCGAGTCCCTCTGGGGCCAACGTCCTGACTTTC
>TRBD1|few|TRBJ2-7|TRBV19
CASSPRGQGESYEQYF
TGTGCCAGTAGTCCTAGGGGACAGGGGGAGTCCTACGAGCAGTACTTC
>TRBD2|NA|TRBJ2-7|TRBV19
CASSIPGGSYEQYF
TGTGCCAGTAGTATCCCGGGGGGTTCCTACGAGCAGTACTTC
>TRBD2|NA|TRBJ2-5|TRBV7-7
CASSPGGGGETQYF
TGTGCCAGCAGCCCGGGGGGGGGAGGAGAGACCCAGTACTTC
>TRBD2|NA|TRBJ2-3|TRBV11-2
CASSLVREGAYPDTQYF
TGTGCCAGCAGCTTAGTACGGGAGGGTGCCTACCCCGATACGCAGTATTTT
>NA|NA|TRBJ2-3|TRBV2
CASSEASGFENTDTQYF
TGTGCCAGCAGTGAAGCGTCGGGTTTCGAAAATACAGATACGCAGTATTTT
>NA|NA|TRBJ2-7|TRBV7-2
CASSLAPWRDPYEQYF
TGTGCCAGCAGCTTGGCGCCCTGGAGGGATCCCTACGAGCAGTACTTC
>NA|once|TRBJ1-2|TRBV7-9
CSSSLVRSYGYTF
TGTTCCAGCAGCTTAGTCCGGAGCTATGGCTACACCTTC
>TRBD2|NA|TRBJ2-1|TRBV2
CASSWSSGIPSSYNEQFF
TGTGCCAGCAGTTGGTCTAGCGGGATACCCAGCTCCTACAATGAGCAGTTCTTC
>TRBD1|NA|TRBJ1-5|TRBV12-5
CASALHRGCPQPQHF
TGTGCTAGTGCCTTGCACAGGGGCTGTCCCCAGCCCCAGCATTTT
>TRBD1|NA|TRBJ2-1|TRBV11-2
CASSTGQGASSYNEQFF
TGTGCCAGCAGCACAGGACAGGGGGCTAGTAGCTACAATGAGCAGTTCTTC
>TRBD2|NA|TRBJ2-3|TRBV5-4
CASSLGLAGGIEAQYF
TGTGCCAGCAGCTTGGGACTAGCGGGGGGGATAGAGGCGCAGTATTTT
>TRBD2|NA|TRBJ2-1|TRBV5-1
CASSLRRTSGRARNEQFF
TGCGCCAGCAGCCTAAGACGGACTAGCGGGAGGGCCCGCAATGAGCAGTTCTTC
>TRBD1|NA|TRBJ2-7|TRBV4-2
CASSSQGAYEQYF
TGTGCCAGCAGCTCCCAGGGGGCGTACGAGCAGTACTTC
>NA|NA|TRBJ1-1|TRBV19
CASSVNLNTEAFF
TGTGCCAGTAGTGTTAACTTGAACACTGAAGCTTTCTTT
>NA|NA|TRBJ2-1|TRBV4-3
CASSQDNRGTPNNEQFF
TGCGCCAGCAGCCAAGATAATCGGGGGACGCCGAACAATGAGCAGTTCTTC
>TRBD1|NA|TRBJ2-7|TRBV7-8
CASSGGQSSYEQYF
TGTGCCAGCAGCGGGGGACAGAGCTCCTACGAGCAGTACTTC
>TRBD2|NA|TRBJ2-3|TRBV30
CAWSVGGRDTQYF
TGTGCCTGGAGTGTAGGCGGGAGGGATACGCAGTATTTT
>TRBD2|NA|TRBJ2-5|TRBV7-8
CASSLTREVLKETQYF
TGTGCCAGCAGCTTAACGCGGGAGGTCCTAAAAGAGACCCAGTACTTC
>NA|NA|TRBJ1-5|TRBV6-1
CASSEWAKGNIFYSNQPQHF
TGTGCCAGCAGTGAATGGGCCAAGGGGAATATTTTTTATAGCAATCAGCCCCAGCATTTT
>NA|NA|TRBJ2-2|TRBV5-1
CASSLVFGGELFF
TGCGCCAGCAGCTTGGTCTTCGGCGGGGAGCTGTTTTTT
>NA|NA|TRBJ1-4|TRBV5-4
CASSSATNEKLFF
TGTGCCAGCAGCAGCGCAACTAATGAAAAACTGTTTTTT
>NA|NA|TRBJ1-5|TRBV29-1
CSVDLGFNQPQHF
TGCAGCGTTGACCTGGGCTTCAATCAGCCCCAGCATTTT
>NA|NA|TRBJ2-3|TRBV27
CASSLQGGSTDTQYF
TGTGCCAGCAGTTTACAGGGGGGTAGCACAGATACGCAGTATTTT
>TRBD2|NA|TRBJ2-5|TRBV9
CASTPSGREETQYF
TGTGCCAGCACCCCTAGCGGGAGGGAAGAGACCCAGTACTTC
>TRBD1|NA|TRBJ1-6|TRBV7-9
CSSSLGGTGDSPLHF
TGTTCCAGCAGCTTAGGAGGGACAGGGGATTCACCCCTCCACTTT
>TRBD2|NA|TRBJ2-7|TRBV7-9
CASSFTGLASYEQYF
TGTGCCAGCAGCTTTACAGGACTAGCTTCCTACGAGCAGTACTTC
>NA|NA|TRBJ1-5|TRBV5-6
CASRYISGLQPQHF
TGTGCCAGCAGATATATTTCAGGGTTACAGCCCCAGCATTTT
>NA|NA|TRBJ2-7|TRBV4-2
CASSTSGYEQYF
TGTGCCAGCAGCACGTCGGGATACGAGCAGTACTTC
>TRBD2|NA|TRBJ2-3|TRBV4-3
CASSQEGTSGFTDTQYF
TGCGCCAGCAGCCAGGAAGGGACTAGCGGGTTCACAGATACGCAGTATTTT
>TRBD1|NA|TRBJ2-2|TRBV4-3
CASSSQGVGTGELFF
TGCGCCAGCAGCTCGCAGGGGGTCGGCACCGGGGAGCTGTTTTTT
>TRBD1|NA|TRBJ1-1|TRBV7-6
CASSPGQSLGAFF
TGTGCCAGCAGCCCGGGACAGTCACTGGGGGCTTTCTTT
>NA|few|TRBJ2-1|TRBV7-2
CASSPPRTVTEQFF
TGTGCCAGCAGCCCCCCCAGGACAGTCACTGAGCAGTTCTTC
>TRBD2|once|TRBJ2-7|TRBV27
CASSFIGGSSYEQYF
TGTGCCAGCAGTTTTATCGGCGGGAGTTCATACGAGCAGTACTTC